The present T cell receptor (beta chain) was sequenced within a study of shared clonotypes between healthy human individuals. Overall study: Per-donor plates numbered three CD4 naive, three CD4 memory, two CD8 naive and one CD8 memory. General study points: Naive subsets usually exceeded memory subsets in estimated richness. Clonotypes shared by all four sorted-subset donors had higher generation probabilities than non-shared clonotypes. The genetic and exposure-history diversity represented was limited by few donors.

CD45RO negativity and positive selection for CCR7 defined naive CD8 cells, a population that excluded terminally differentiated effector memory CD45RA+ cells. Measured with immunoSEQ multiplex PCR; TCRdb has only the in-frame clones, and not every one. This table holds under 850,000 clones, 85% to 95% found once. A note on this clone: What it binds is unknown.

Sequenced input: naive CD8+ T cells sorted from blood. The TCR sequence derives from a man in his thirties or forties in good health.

CDR3 nucleotide sequence: TGTGCCAGCAGCCCTGGGACTACAGCGTGGGAGACCCAGTACTTC. It encodes CASSPGTTAWETQYF. The chain links TRBV5-6 to TRBJ2-5; 7 bases are shared with TRBD2. V was clipped by 4 bases and J by 5 bases; unmatched bases: 11. The germline V gene encodes CDR1 SGHDT and CDR2 YYEEEE. The CDR3 totals 15 residues.